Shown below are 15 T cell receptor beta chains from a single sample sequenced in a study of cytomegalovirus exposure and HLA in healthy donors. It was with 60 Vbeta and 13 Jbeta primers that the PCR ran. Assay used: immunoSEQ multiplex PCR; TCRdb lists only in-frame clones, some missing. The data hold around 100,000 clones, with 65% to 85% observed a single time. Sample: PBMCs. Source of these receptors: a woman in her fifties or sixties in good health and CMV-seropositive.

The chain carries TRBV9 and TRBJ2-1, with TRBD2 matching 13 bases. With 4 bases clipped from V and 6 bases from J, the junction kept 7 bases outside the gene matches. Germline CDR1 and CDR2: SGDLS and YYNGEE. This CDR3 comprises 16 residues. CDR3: CASSPGTSGTFNEQFF. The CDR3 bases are TGTGCCAGCAGCCCGGGGACTAGCGGGACTTTCAATGAGCAGTTCTTC.

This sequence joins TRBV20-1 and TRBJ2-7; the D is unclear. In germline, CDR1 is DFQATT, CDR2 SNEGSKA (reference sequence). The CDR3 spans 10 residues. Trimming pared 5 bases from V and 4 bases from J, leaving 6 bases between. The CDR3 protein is CSAFRYEQYF. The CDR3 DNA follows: TGCAGTGCTTTTCGGTACGAGCAGTACTTC.

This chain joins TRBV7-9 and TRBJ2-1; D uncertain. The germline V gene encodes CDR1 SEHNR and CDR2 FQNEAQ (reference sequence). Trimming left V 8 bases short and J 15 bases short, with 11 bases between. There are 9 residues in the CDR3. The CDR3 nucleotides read TGTGCCAGCGGGCCTTGGGTGTTCTTC. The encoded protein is CASGPWVFF.

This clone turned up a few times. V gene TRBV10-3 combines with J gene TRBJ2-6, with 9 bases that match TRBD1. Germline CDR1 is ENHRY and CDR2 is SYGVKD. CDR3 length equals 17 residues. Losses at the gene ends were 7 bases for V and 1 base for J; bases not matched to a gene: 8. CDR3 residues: CAINAGTGLSGANVLTF. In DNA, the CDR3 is TGTGCCATCAATGCCGGGACAGGGTTGTCTGGGGCCAACGTCCTGACTTTC.

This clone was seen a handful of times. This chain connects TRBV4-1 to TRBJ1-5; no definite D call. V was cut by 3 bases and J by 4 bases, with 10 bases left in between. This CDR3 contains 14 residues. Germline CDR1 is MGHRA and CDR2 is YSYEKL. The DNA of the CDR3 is TGCGCCAGCAGCCATCGGGTGAATAATCAGCCCCAGCATTTT. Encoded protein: CASSHRVNNQPQHF.

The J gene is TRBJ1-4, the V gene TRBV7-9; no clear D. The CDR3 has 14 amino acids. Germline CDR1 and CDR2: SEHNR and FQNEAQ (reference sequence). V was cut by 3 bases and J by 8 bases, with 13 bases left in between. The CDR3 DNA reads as TGTGCCAGCAGCTTTGGACGGGGAGGCGAAAAACTGTTTTTT. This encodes CASSFGRGGEKLFF.

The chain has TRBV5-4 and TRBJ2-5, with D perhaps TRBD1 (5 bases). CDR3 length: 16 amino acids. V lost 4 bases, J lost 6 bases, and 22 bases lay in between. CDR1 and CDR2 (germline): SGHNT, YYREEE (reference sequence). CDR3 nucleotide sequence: TGTGCCAGCAGCGAAGAGTTCGCCAAAGGGGTTAAGACCCAGTACTTC. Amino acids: CASSEEFAKGVKTQYF.

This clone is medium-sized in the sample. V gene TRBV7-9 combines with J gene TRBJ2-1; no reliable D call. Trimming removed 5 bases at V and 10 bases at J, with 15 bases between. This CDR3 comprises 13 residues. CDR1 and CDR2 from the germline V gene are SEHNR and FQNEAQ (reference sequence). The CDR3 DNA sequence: TGTGCCAGCAGCCCCACTGTCGTATGGGAGCAGTTCTTC. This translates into CASSPTVVWEQFF.

In DNA, the CDR3 is TGTGCCAGCAGCGTAGCTGGGGAGAGCAATCAGCCCCAGCATTTT. This translates into CASSVAGESNQPQHF. This rearrangement joins TRBV9 to TRBJ1-5; no clear D gene. CDR3 length equals 15 residues. Per germline, CDR1 SGDLS and CDR2 YYNGEE. V was trimmed by 0 bases and J by 1 base, leaving 8 bases between them.

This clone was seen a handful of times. CDR3 sequence reads: CASSGGFSGANVLTF. CDR3 nucleotide sequence: TGTGCCAGCTCGGGCGGGTTCTCTGGGGCCAACGTCCTGACTTTC. This chain connects TRBV18 to TRBJ2-6, with D possibly being TRBD2 (5 bases). The CDR3 loop spans 15 amino acids. Germline V gene data show CDR1 as KGHSH and CDR2 as LQKENI. V was trimmed by 6 bases and J by 0 bases, leaving 9 bases between them.

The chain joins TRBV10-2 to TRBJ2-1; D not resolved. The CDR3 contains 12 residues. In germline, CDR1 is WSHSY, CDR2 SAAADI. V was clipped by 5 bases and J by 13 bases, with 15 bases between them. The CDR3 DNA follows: TGCGCCAGCAGTAACCTTGTGTTGGGCCAGTTCTTC. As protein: CASSNLVLGQFF.

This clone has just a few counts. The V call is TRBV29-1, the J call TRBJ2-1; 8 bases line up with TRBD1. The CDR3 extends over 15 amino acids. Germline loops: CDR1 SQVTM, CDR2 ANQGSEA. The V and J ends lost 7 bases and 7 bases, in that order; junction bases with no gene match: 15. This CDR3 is CSARPDREAQNEQFF. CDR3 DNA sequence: TGCAGCGCCCGACCGGACAGGGAGGCACAAAATGAGCAGTTCTTC.

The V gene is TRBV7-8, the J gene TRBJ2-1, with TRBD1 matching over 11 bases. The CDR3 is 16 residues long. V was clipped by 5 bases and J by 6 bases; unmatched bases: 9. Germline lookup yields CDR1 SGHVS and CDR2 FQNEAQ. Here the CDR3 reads CASSPRGQGELNEQFF. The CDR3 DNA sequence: TGTGCCAGCAGCCCGCGGGGACAGGGGGAACTCAATGAGCAGTTCTTC.

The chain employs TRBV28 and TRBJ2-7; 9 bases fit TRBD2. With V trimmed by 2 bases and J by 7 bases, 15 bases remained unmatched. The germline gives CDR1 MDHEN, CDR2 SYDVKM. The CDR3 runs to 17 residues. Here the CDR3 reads CASSLAQSIAGEREQYF. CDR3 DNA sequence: TGTGCCAGCAGTTTAGCCCAAAGTATAGCGGGAGAGAGGGAGCAGTACTTC.

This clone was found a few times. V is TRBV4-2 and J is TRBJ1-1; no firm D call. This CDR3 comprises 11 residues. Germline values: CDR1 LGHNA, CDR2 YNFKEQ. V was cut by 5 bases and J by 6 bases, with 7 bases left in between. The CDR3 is CASSTPAEAFF. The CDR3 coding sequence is TGTGCCAGCAGCACCCCGGCTGAAGCTTTCTTT.